The clone carrying this T cell receptor beta chain turned up a few times. Researchers amplified the TCR beta CDR3 regions from RNA transcripts. An initial round of RT-PCR targeting the TCR CDR3 relied on the HTBI primer set. One entry per CDR3 protein results from TCRdb running MiXCR on the multiplex PCR reads. The table shows around 620,000 distinct CDR3 sequences, with around 15% occurring only once. Germline-derived CDR1 and CDR2 are SGHRS and YFSETQ. The CDR3 covers 15 residues. The trim removed 6 bases at V and 5 bases at J, leaving 11 bases unmatched. The data derive from a study of T cells in Graves' hyperthyroidism and ophthalmopathy.

What was sequenced was blood. The rearrangement links TRBV5-1 to TRBJ2-5; 9 bases match TRBD1. This TCR was recovered from a woman between 25 and 40 years old with Graves' hyperthyroidism. Here the CDR3 reads CASTLGTGMSETQYF. In nucleotides, the CDR3 is TGCGCCAGCACCCTTGGGACAGGGATGAGTGAGACCCAGTACTTC.